Each of the 12 T cell receptor beta chains below was sequenced from the same sample in a study of T-cell memory formation after mild COVID-19. MiXCR, applied by TCRdb to the 5' RACE reads, yields one record per CDR3 protein. The data show roughly 350,000 distinct CDR3 sequences, with 20% to 25% seen just once and around 13% held by the top ten. Sequenced: PBMCs or a T cell subset sorted from them (not recorded which). The receptors originated from an adult woman who had mild COVID-19 (a few samples of this study predate the infection). Cell type and time point are not known.

This rearrangement joins TRBV12-3 or TRBV12-4 to TRBJ1-2; no firm D call. V dropped 5 bases and J dropped 2 bases, with 24 bases sitting between them. This CDR3 contains 18 residues. For the CDR3, the DNA is TGTGCCAGCAGTACCCAAATCCTTCGACTAGAGTCCAACTATGGCTACACCTTC. It encodes CASSTQILRLESNYGYTF.

This clonotype was observed a few times. The chain couples TRBV24-1 to TRBJ2-3; D possibly matches TRBD1 or TRBD2 (5 bases each). CDR3 size: 16 residues. The V end lost 4 bases, the J end lost 1 base, and 14 bases lay between the germline ends. Germline CDR1 is KGHDR and CDR2 is SFDVKD. The CDR3 DNA follows: TGTGCCACCAGTGACCTAGAACTAGGGGGCACAGATACGCAGTATTTT. This codes for CATSDLELGGTDTQYF.

The rearrangement joins TRBV5-1 to TRBJ2-5; D possibly corresponds to TRBD2 (6 bases). Trimming removed 0 bases from V and 5 bases from J, with 17 bases in between. The CDR3 is 16 amino acids. Germline loops: CDR1 SGHRS, CDR2 YFSETQ. This CDR3 is CASSLGAGGGHETQYF. The CDR3 nucleotides read TGCGCCAGCAGCTTGGGGGCTGGGGGAGGCCACGAGACCCAGTACTTC.

This clonotype was recorded at least ten times. V gene TRBV7-2 combines with J gene TRBJ1-1, with a weak D call TRBD1 (5 bases). Deletions cut 4 bases from V and 0 bases from J, with 12 bases between. Germline V gene data show CDR1 as SGHTA and CDR2 as FQGNSA. The CDR3 runs to 15 residues. This CDR3 is CASSSNRLMNTEAFF. The CDR3 DNA is TGTGCCAGCAGCTCTAACAGGTTAATGAACACTGAAGCTTTCTTT.

This clonotype was counted a few times. The chain links TRBV7-8 to TRBJ2-5; D remains ambiguous. Trimming shortened V by 5 bases and J by 4 bases, and 20 bases separated the two germline ends. The CDR3 spans 16 residues. Germline V gene sequence: CDR1 SGHVS, CDR2 FQNEAQ. CDR3 coding DNA: TGTGCCAGCAGCCCCACCCCTCCGGGCGAGTTAGAGACCCAGTACTTC. The encoded protein is CASSPTPPGELETQYF.

This clonotype was picked up a small number of times. The V gene is TRBV12-3 or TRBV12-4, the J gene TRBJ2-1; TRBD1 matches at 7 bases. V shed 5 bases and J 1 base; nucleotides not matched to a gene: 8. The CDR3 spans 16 residues. Written as DNA, the CDR3 is TGTGCCAGCAGTAAATCTACAGGGGCGTCCTACAATGAGCAGTTCTTC. Translation: CASSKSTGASYNEQFF.

The chain couples TRBV4-1 to TRBJ2-1, with 7 bases lining up with TRBD1. CDR3 length: 16 residues. V trimming: 3 bases; J trimming: 8 bases; junction bases outside the gene matches: 13. Germline V gene data show CDR1 as MGHRA and CDR2 as YSYEKL. CDR3 in amino acids: CASSHDRVTSSDEQFF. The CDR3 DNA reads as TGCGCCAGCAGCCACGACAGGGTAACCTCCTCCGATGAGCAGTTCTTC.

This clonotype was counted a few times. The rearrangement joins TRBV30 to TRBJ1-1, with D unclear. The CDR3 totals 14 residues. CDR1 is GTSNPN and CDR2 is SVGIG in the germline V gene (reference sequence). The CDR3 reads CALPRRWAWTEAFF. The CDR3 DNA reads TGTGCTCTCCCCCGCCGATGGGCGTGGACTGAAGCTTTCTTT.

V usage is TRBV5-1 and J usage is TRBJ2-1; unclear D gene. The V end lost 4 bases, the J end lost 3 bases, and 11 bases lay between the germline ends. The CDR3 totals 14 residues. Looked up from germline, CDR1 is SGHRS and CDR2 is YFSETQ. CDR3 region: CASSPTNSYNEQFF. The CDR3 DNA reads TGCGCCAGCAGCCCCACAAACAGCTACAATGAGCAGTTCTTC.

At least ten counts were recorded for this clonotype. The V gene is TRBV5-1, the J gene TRBJ2-7; unclear D gene. The germline V and J ends were trimmed by 0 bases and 3 bases, with 7 bases remaining between them. The CDR3 is 13 amino acids. CDR1 and CDR2 (germline): SGHRS, YFSETQ. CDR3 nucleotides: TGCGCCAGCAGCTTGGGGGCCTACTACGAGCAGTACTTC. This translates into CASSLGAYYEQYF.

The chain uses TRBV7-2 and TRBJ2-3, with 7 bases matching TRBD2. V lost 4 bases, J lost 2 bases, and 3 bases stayed unmatched. Germline lookup yields CDR1 SGHTA and CDR2 FQGNSA. The CDR3 is made up of 14 amino acids. The CDR3 here is CASSYTSATDTQYF. For the CDR3, the DNA is TGTGCCAGCAGCTATACTAGCGCCACAGATACGCAGTATTTT.

This clonotype was seen only a few times. The genes are TRBV18 and TRBJ1-2; no clear D gene. CDR3 length: 14 amino acids. CDR1 and CDR2 from the germline V gene are KGHSH and LQKENI. V lost 6 bases, J lost 5 bases, and 16 bases lay in between. CDR3 bases: TGTGCCAGCTCCGCGGCGGGCAGTGAGTATGGCTACACCTTC. Amino acid sequence: CASSAAGSEYGYTF.